The present T cell receptor beta chain was sequenced within a study of T cell responses to AZD1222 COVID-19 vaccine. Whole-study context: The study pooled second doses at about 4 or about 12 weeks. Whole-study findings and limits: White British ancestry dominated among donors, who included more females, and clonal diversity was possibly underestimated. In all cases, repertoires were sampled only after the peak T cell response.

Germline V lookup: CDR1 LNHNV, CDR2 YYDKDF (reference sequence). The CDR3 runs to 15 residues. V was clipped by 0 bases and J by 3 bases, with 12 bases between them. Clones were read by immunoSEQ multiplex PCR, and TCRdb kept only the in-frame ones, dropping some. Of approximately 130,000 clones listed, 80% to 90% were seen once; the top ten hold 9% to 9.5%. Of note for this clone: Its matching antigen is unknown.

The sequencing here drew on peripheral blood, taken on day 0 of AZD1222 vaccination. The J gene is TRBJ2-7, the V gene TRBV15; D gene uncertain. The clonotype comes from an adult in good health. The CDR3 sequence is CATSRDQAVLYEQYF. The DNA for the CDR3 is TGTGCCACCAGCAGAGATCAGGCAGTTCTCTACGAGCAGTACTTC.